This paragraph reports one T cell receptor (beta chain). Its antigen is not identified. This record comes from a study of radiation and T cells in renal cell carcinoma. As for the study in general: Nephrectomy followed 15 Gy stereotactic body radiation by 4 weeks. Study results and limitations: No pretreatment tumor biopsies were available for baseline clonotypes. Top tumor clonotypes rose in blood 2 weeks post-radiation, then contracted.

The time point denotes: baseline pretreatment blood. As to treatment: 15 Gy SBRT to primary tumor, nephrectomy 4 weeks later. Generated by immunoSEQ multiplex PCR, the TCRdb table keeps only in-frame clones and is missing some. The sample consists of 130,000 or so clones, over 65% of them appearing once. The CDR3 covers 15 residues. Germline CDR1 LNHDA, CDR2 SQIVND (reference sequence). V was pared by 4 bases and J by 2 bases, with 15 bases between. This clonotype originated in a woman between 45 and 60 years old with renal cell carcinoma. The chain joins TRBV19 to TRBJ2-7; D is possibly TRBD1 (5 bases). The material was blood, obtained from a patient whose treatment included radiotherapy and nephrectomy. The CDR3 DNA reads as TGTGCCAGTAGTAGGGCTCTAGACAGCACCTACGAGCAGTACTTC. Its translation is CASSRALDSTYEQYF. The full variable domain, in which reference TRBV19 and TRBJ2-7 provide the parts outside the CDR3, is DGGITQSPKYLFRKEGQNVTLSCEQNLNHDAMYWYRQDPGQGLRLIYYSQIVNDFQKGDIAEGYSVSREKKESFPLTVTSAQKNPTAFYLCASSRALDSTYEQYFGPGTRLTVT.